This T cell receptor (beta chain) was identified during a study of cytomegalovirus exposure and HLA in healthy donors (dated by TCRdb to 2016 to 2017). For the wider study: In an earlier analysis of several hundred of the donors, 276 Gb of sequence data and approximately 120 million unique TCR beta sequences from about 179 million T cells were reported. Roughly 300 gigabases of sequencing data and 70 million to 100 million unique TCR sequences were included in an early release covering 550 to 650 HLA-typed donors. Of the approximately 400 genotyped donors, over 70% fell in the genetic ancestry cluster associated with self-reported Caucasian donors. The aim of the study was to test whether cataloging public T cell receptors could identify signatures of past pathogen exposure. The study profiled the T cell repertoires of hundreds of subjects by immunosequencing and related them to cytomegalovirus serostatus. In addition to the first cohort of 666 subjects, a separate validation cohort of approximately 130 different subjects was used. To predict cytomegalovirus infection status, the study combined high-throughput TCR immunosequencing, statistical association of individual TCRs with disease status, and machine learning. A later analysis re-examined previously published TCR beta repertoires from 500 to 700 donors and added high-resolution HLA genotyping to investigate patterns of TCR occurrence. The later analysis used no new phenotypic data to find candidate immune exposures, relying instead on TCR beta sequences and their occurrence across donors. In an earlier analysis of 500 to 650 of the donors, high-throughput TCR beta sequencing was used to judge whether each TCR beta V gene segment behaved as functional or pseudogenic. Alongside the repertoire data, information on donor age, sex, ethnicity and CMV serostatus was compiled. Genome-wide SNP genotypes for about three fifths of the roughly 670 donors were used in a later genetic analysis, which treated that subset as a discovery cohort. All discovery cohort repertoires had been generated on a single sequencing platform. Both class I and class II loci were covered by HLA typing, at four-digit resolution. The number of donors typed differed by locus, with roughly 620-630 for A, B, C, DRB1 and DQB1, approximately 500 for DQA1, approximately 570 for DPA1, and about 450 for DPB1. Five DR-DQ haplotypes were treated as single units for association and clustering because of strong linkage in the cohort. Across 300 to 400 genotyped donors of the cohort, an average of roughly 250,000 unique TCR beta nucleotide sequences per donor were sequenced, and 15% to 20% of those sequences were non-productive. Study-level results and caveats: The study gave a list of 150 to 200 TCR beta chains associated with cytomegalovirus. An earlier analysis of around 600 of the donors showed that most TCR beta V segments appeared in productive rearrangements either about 87% or about 30% of the time, which broadly matched IMGT annotations. Cytomegalovirus status was reported to be diagnosed by the classifier with high specificity and sensitivity in both the original and validation cohorts. The presence/absence analyses assumed that sequencing depth was roughly uniform across donors, and that assumption may not be true. When HLA alleles, especially DR and DQ, strongly co-occurred, TCR associations were difficult to assign to individual alleles. A few of the identified cytomegalovirus-associated TCR beta chains were confirmed in vitro to be specific for cytomegalovirus antigens. A further reported finding was that TCR beta sequences accurately predicted the HLA-A and HLA-B alleles for most subjects in the first cohort. Some IMGT-functional V segments, including TRBV6-2 and TRBV6-3, could not be distinguished by the 87-base-pair reads and were therefore excluded. A group of highly shared sequence variants was considered likely to be a technical artifact of the sequencing pipeline. In a later analysis, TCR association rates were found to vary across HLA loci, with the most associated TCRs seen for DRB1 alleles and the fewest for HLA-C alleles. According to a later analysis, parvovirus B19, influenza, CMV and Epstein-Barr virus appeared linked to several top co-occurrence clusters. Compared with the approximately 720-donor mean, donors in an Asian-associated ancestry cluster had fewer N-insertions in productive TCRs, according to a later genetic analysis. Most TCR sequences were seen in very few donors, while some public TCRs were found in many individuals. This cohort had only TCR beta chains sequenced, and the lack of alpha or paired-chain data limited which features could be detected. In a later analysis, most CMV-associated TCR beta chains were found to appear HLA-restricted, with HLA associations seemingly driven largely by CMV exposure. CMV serostatus was the only immune exposure information available for the cohort. V-gene and J-gene trimming of TCR beta chains was associated with a missense DCLRE1C variant in a later genetic analysis, and the association was replicated in an independent cohort. Linkage disequilibrium might explain the correlated functional status among segregating V segments, but an unknown experimental factor could not be excluded. Because counts were too low, seventeen rarely observed V segments, including chromosome 9 orphons, were left out of the earlier analysis of 587 of the donors. The authors suggested that the approach could potentially be generalized to other disease states and immunological phenotypes. A later analysis associated 15,000 to 20,000 TCR beta sequences with specific HLA alleles at a false discovery rate of 0.05. Because HLA typing was missing for some donors at each locus, association tests included only the typed subset. Compared with equally common non-associated chains, HLA-associated TCR beta chains in a later analysis were more clonally expanded and had lower generation probabilities.

CDR1 and CDR2 (SGHDN, FVKESK) derive from the germline V gene. Measured from the cysteine to the phenylalanine, the CDR3 is 15 residues long. Just the 45-base CDR3 DNA is kept, in frame starting at base 1. Trimming takes 1 base off V and 1 base off J; junction bases not matched to a gene: 2. Libraries came from the immunoSEQ multiplex PCR assay. For the multiplex PCR, a mixture combining 60 forward primers for TCR Vbeta segments and 13 reverse primers for TCR Jbeta segments was used. A multiplex PCR assay on genomic DNA amplified the CDR3 region of rearranged TCR beta genes. The Illumina HiSeq System was used to sequence the amplified TCR beta libraries as 87-base-pair reads. As for the original processing: A later analysis counted about 80 million unique TCR beta chains across the 650 to 700 repertoires, and some 11 million of these chains were shared by at least two donors. To remove PCR and sequencing errors, raw reads were error-corrected and collapsed into unique sequences using a nearest-neighbor algorithm that merged closely related sequences. Alignment of CDR3 sequences to IMGT reference sequences was used to assign V, D and J gene segments. For a sequence to be retained, at least a six-nucleotide match to both a V gene segment and a J gene segment was required. A rearrangement was called productive if the CDR3 had no stop codons and remained in frame with V and J, and every other rearrangement was called non-productive. CDR3 was defined by IMGT convention, running from the second conserved V-encoded cysteine to the conserved J-encoded phenylalanine. In an earlier analysis of approximately 590 of the donors, sequences lacking an unambiguous match to a single V gene segment were excluded. An earlier analysis of over 450 of the donors classified V segments as functional when productive rearrangements were above 56.7% and as segregating when the standard deviation between donors was above 5%. A statistical classification framework was developed to diagnose cytomegalovirus status using the catalog of TCR beta chain sequences. V and J gene assignment, in a later analysis, came from comparing TCR nucleotide sequences with IMGT/GENE-DB human TR gene sequences. Using the TCRdist pipeline, a later analysis assigned CDR3 sequences along with most-parsimonious VDJ recombination scenarios. In a later analysis, each TCR beta chain was defined by its CDR3 amino acid sequence together with its V-gene family, and reads lacking a unique V-gene family were excluded. In a later analysis, a few hundred highly shared, low-generation-probability nucleotide sequences were removed to address suspected cross-contamination and a sequencing artifact. For each public chain, a later analysis derived a clonal expansion index from normalized ranks of inferred template counts within each repertoire. A later analysis computed generation probabilities with a VDJ recombination model fitted to out-of-frame rearrangements, and checked the results against IGoR. Hypergeometric tests were used in a later analysis to score TCR-TCR, TCR-HLA and TCR-CMV co-occurrence, with a repertoire-size bias correction applied to the TCR pairs. A later analysis estimated false discovery rates by permuting HLA or CMV assignments 20 times. In a later analysis, co-occurring TCRs were grouped with DBSCAN, and TCRdist sequence similarity was added when clustering was performed within HLA-allele-positive subsets. Co-occurrence clustering excluded repertoires with fewer than 30,000 or more than 120,000 public chains, plus five with anomalous nucleotide sharing. This is the immuneACCESS table as TCRdb keeps it, with only in-frame sequences that have V and J called. A part of the clones is gone; compared with another copy, unresolved V genes explain less than half, and the rest is unexplained. Clone size and V and J calls were adopted from that table, with D and trimming inferred from the DNA. This sample gives over 130,000 clones in total; approximately 80% of them show up just once. Over 2% of the sample lies in the top ten.

The cohort consisted of 600 to 750 healthy bone marrow donors. Cohort members were all nominally healthy when sampled, although unrecorded immune exposures were likely present. The donor tested CMV seronegative and was one of the 352 seronegative cohort members. Each donor provided a peripheral blood sample, and peripheral blood mononuclear cells were used for TCR beta sequencing. The Qiagen DNeasy Blood Extraction Kit was used to extract genomic DNA from the blood cell samples. As to this clone: Its antigen has not been determined. Per-base qualities were not stored, and no clone one base away is much larger.

In this chain, TRBV14 is recombined with TRBJ2-3; TRBD2 fits 7 bases in the junction. The source of this sequence is a man in his fifties or sixties in good health and CMV-seronegative. What was sequenced was PBMCs. The CDR3 is CASSQGAGRTDTQYF. At the DNA level, the sequence is TGTGCCAGCAGCCAAGGAGCGGGACGCACAGATACGCAGTATTTT.